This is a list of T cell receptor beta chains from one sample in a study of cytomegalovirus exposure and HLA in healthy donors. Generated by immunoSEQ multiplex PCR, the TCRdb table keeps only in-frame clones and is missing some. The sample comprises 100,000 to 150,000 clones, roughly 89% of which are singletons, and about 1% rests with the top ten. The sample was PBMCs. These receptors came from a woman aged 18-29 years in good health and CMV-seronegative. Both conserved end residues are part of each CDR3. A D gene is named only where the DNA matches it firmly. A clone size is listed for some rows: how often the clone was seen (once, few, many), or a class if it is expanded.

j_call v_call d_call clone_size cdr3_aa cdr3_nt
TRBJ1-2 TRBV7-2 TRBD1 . CASSSSQGHGYTF TGTGCCAGCAGCTCCTCACAGGGGCATGGCTACACCTTC
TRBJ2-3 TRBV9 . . CASSTIALDTQYF TGTGCCAGCAGCACTATAGCGTTGGATACGCAGTATTTT
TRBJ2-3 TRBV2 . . CASSEGQPPADTQYF TGTGCCAGCAGTGAAGGACAACCGCCGGCAGATACGCAGTATTTT
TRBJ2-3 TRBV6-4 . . CASSDGERETDTQYF TGTGCCAGCAGTGACGGGGAAAGGGAGACAGATACGCAGTATTTT
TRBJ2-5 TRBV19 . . CASSGSLETQYF TGTGCCAGTAGTGGGAGTTTAGAGACCCAGTACTTC
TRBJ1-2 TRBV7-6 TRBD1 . CASSPRRQGGINYGYTF TGTGCCAGCAGCCCCCGGCGACAGGGGGGGATTAACTATGGCTACACCTTC
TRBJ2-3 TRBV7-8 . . CASSLFWAGALDGTQYF TGTGCCAGCAGCTTATTTTGGGCAGGGGCGTTGGACGGTACGCAGTATTTT
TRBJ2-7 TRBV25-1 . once CASSEFPSEQYF TGTGCCAGCAGTGAATTTCCCTCCGAGCAGTACTTC
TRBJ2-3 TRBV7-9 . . CASSLGHLSTDTQYF TGTGCCAGCAGCTTAGGGCACCTCAGCACAGATACGCAGTATTTT
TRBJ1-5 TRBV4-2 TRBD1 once CASSQGSGGVSNQPQHF TGTGCCAGCAGCCAAGGTTCAGGGGGCGTGAGCAATCAGCCCCAGCATTTT
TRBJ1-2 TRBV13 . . CASSPRTANGYTF TGTGCCAGCAGCCCCCGGACAGCTAATGGCTACACCTTC
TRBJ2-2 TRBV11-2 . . CASSLGTLNTGELFF TGTGCCAGCAGCTTAGGGACACTGAACACCGGGGAGCTGTTTTTT
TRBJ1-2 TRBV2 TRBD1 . CASRQGSYGYTF TGTGCCAGCAGACAGGGGTCCTATGGCTACACCTTC
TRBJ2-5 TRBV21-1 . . CASSKRGQNQETQYF TGTGCCAGCAGCAAACGGGGACAGAACCAAGAGACCCAGTACTTC
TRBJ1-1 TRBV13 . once CASRGGRRALQLTEAFF TGTGCCAGCCGGGGGGGTCGCAGGGCCCTACAACTCACTGAAGCTTTCTTT
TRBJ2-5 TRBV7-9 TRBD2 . CASSSRLLGLAGRETQYF TGTGCCAGCAGCTCGCGGCTACTGGGACTAGCGGGAAGAGAGACCCAGTACTTC
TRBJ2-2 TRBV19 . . CASNRGTGELFF TGTGCCAGTAACCGGGGTACCGGGGAGCTGTTTTTT
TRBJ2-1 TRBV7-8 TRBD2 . CASSSTASGVYNEQFF TGTGCCAGCAGCTCAACAGCTAGCGGGGTTTACAATGAGCAGTTCTTC
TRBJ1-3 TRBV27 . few CASSRRQSSGNTIYF TGTGCCAGCAGCAGACGACAATCCTCTGGAAACACCATATATTTT
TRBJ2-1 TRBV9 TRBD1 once CASSVTGGPAHEQFF TGTGCCAGCAGCGTAACAGGGGGCCCGGCCCATGAGCAGTTCTTC
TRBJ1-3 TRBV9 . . CASAPPGAGNTIYF TGTGCCAGTGCCCCGCCAGGTGCTGGAAACACCATATATTTT
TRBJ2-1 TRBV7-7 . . CASSLVGGRDEQFF TGTGCCAGCAGCTTAGTAGGGGGTAGGGATGAGCAGTTCTTC
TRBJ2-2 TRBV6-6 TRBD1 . CASWRTGANTGELFF TGTGCCAGTTGGAGGACAGGGGCGAACACCGGGGAGCTGTTTTTT
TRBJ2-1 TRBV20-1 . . CSARWTYEQFF TGCAGTGCTAGGTGGACATATGAGCAGTTCTTC
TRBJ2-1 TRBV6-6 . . CASRLSGDNEQFF TGTGCCAGCAGACTGAGTGGAGACAATGAGCAGTTCTTC
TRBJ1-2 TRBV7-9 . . CASSLSRGVTYGYTF TGTGCCAGCAGCTTAAGCAGGGGTGTTACCTATGGCTACACCTTC
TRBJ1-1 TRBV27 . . CASSLGGVTFF TGTGCCAGCAGTTTAGGGGGGGTGACTTTCTTT
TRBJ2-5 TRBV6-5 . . CASTRTGGKQETQYF TGTGCCAGCACCCGAACTGGAGGGAAGCAAGAGACCCAGTACTTC
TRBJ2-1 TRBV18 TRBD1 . CASSLHRDRDANEQFF TGTGCCAGCTCACTACACCGGGACAGGGACGCCAATGAGCAGTTCTTC
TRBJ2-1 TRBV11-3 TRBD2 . CASSWTSGRYNEQFF TGTGCCAGCAGCTGGACTAGCGGGAGATACAATGAGCAGTTCTTC
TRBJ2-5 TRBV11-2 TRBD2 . CASSLNVAGAQETQYF TGTGCCAGCAGCTTAAACGTAGCGGGGGCCCAAGAGACCCAGTACTTC
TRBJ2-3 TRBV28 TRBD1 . CASSPDRSTDTQYF TGTGCCAGCAGTCCGGACAGGTCAACAGATACGCAGTATTTT
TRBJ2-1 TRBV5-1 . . CASSFRVDNEQFF TGCGCCAGCAGCTTCAGGGTTGACAATGAGCAGTTCTTC
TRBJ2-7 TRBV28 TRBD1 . CASSTGKIGAYEQYF TGTGCCAGCTCGACAGGGAAGATCGGGGCCTACGAGCAGTACTTC
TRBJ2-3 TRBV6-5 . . CASSYLGATDTQYF TGTGCCAGCAGTTACCTGGGGGCCACAGATACGCAGTATTTT
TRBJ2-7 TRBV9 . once CASSVTFRGEEEQYF TGTGCCAGCAGCGTAACGTTTCGAGGGGAGGAGGAGCAGTACTTC
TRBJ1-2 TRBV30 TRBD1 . CASAGTGKANYGYTF TGTGCCTCTGCCGGGACAGGGAAAGCCAACTATGGCTACACCTTC
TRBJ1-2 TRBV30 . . CAWATGYGYTF TGTGCCTGGGCAACGGGGTATGGCTACACCTTC
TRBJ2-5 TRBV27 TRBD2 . CASSTLGAGGTETQYF TGTGCCAGCAGTACCCTGGGGGCGGGAGGTACGGAGACCCAGTACTTC
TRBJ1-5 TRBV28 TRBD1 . CASSYETGGIGQPQHF TGTGCCAGCAGTTACGAGACAGGGGGAATAGGGCAGCCCCAGCATTTT
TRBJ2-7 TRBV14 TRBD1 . CASSQTWTGGYEQYF TGTGCCAGCAGCCAGACGTGGACAGGGGGCTACGAGCAGTACTTC
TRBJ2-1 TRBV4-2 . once CASSQDSVLADEQFF TGTGCCAGCAGCCAAGATTCTGTCCTAGCTGATGAGCAGTTCTTC
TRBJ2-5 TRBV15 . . CATSRDLEGETQYF TGTGCCACCAGCAGAGATCTGGAGGGAGAGACCCAGTACTTC
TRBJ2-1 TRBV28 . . CASSTTDNEQFF TGTGCCAGCAGCACCACAGACAATGAGCAGTTCTTC
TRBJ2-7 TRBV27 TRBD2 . CASSPARGGEQYF TGTGCCAGCAGTCCCGCCCGGGGGGGCGAGCAGTACTTC
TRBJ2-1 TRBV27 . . CASNGLAPNNEQFF TGTGCCAGCAATGGACTGGCCCCAAACAATGAGCAGTTCTTC
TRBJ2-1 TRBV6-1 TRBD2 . CASSEAGTSGVNEQFF TGTGCCAGCAGTGAAGCCGGGACTAGCGGGGTAAATGAGCAGTTCTTC
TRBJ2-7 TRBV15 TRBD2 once CATSRGESAGVYEQYF TGTGCCACCAGCAGAGGGGAGTCTGCGGGAGTCTACGAGCAGTACTTC
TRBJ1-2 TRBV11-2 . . CASSSGGGLANYGYTF TGTGCCAGCAGCTCGGGGGGTGGGTTGGCTAACTATGGCTACACCTTC
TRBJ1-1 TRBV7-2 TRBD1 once CASSLTGTANTEAFF TGTGCCAGCAGCCTGACCGGGACAGCAAACACTGAAGCTTTCTTT
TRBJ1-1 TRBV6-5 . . CASSYSNTGEAEAFF TGTGCCAGCAGTTACTCGAATACGGGGGAGGCTGAAGCTTTCTTT
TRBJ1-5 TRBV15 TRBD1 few CATSEGQTHQPQHF TGTGCCACCAGCGAGGGACAGACGCATCAGCCCCAGCATTTT
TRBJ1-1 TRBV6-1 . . CASSEREGETEAFF TGTGCCAGCAGTGAACGAGAAGGGGAAACTGAAGCTTTCTTT